This record looks at one T cell receptor beta chain sequence and its context. This specimen belongs to a study of blood T cell repertoires in COVID-19. Germline V gene data show CDR1 as SEHNR and CDR2 as FQNEAQ (reference sequence). The CDR3 loop spans 17 amino acids. Trimming shortened V by 5 bases and J by 1 base, and 20 bases separated the two germline ends. TCRdb's table, derived via immunoSEQ multiplex PCR, lists solely in-frame clones and lacks some. Of over 200,000 clones in the sample, roughly 80% were seen once. V gene TRBV7-9 combines with J gene TRBJ1-2; no clear D gene. Sequenced input: peripheral blood. This sequence originates from a human donor in a cohort sampled during active COVID-19. The CDR3 nucleotides are TGTGCCAGCAGCCTAATAGGCGAGGCCTATAATAACTATGGCTACACCTTC. This gives the protein CASSLIGEAYNNYGYTF.